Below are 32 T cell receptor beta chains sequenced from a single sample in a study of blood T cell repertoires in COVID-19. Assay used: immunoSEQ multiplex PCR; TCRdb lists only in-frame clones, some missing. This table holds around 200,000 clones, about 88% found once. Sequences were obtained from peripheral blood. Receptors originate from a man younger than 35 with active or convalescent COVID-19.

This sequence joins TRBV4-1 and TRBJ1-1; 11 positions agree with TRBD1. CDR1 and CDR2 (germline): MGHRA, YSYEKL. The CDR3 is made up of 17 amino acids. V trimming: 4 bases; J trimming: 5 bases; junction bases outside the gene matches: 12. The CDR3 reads CASSPREDRGLYTEAFF. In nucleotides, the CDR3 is TGCGCCAGCAGCCCACGGGAGGACAGGGGGCTGTATACTGAAGCTTTCTTT.

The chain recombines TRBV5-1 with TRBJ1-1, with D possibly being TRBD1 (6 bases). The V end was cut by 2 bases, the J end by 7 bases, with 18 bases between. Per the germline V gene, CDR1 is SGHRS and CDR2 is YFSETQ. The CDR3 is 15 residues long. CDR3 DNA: TGCGCCAGCAGCTTACAATCGAACGACAGGAGTGAAGCTTTCTTT. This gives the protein CASSLQSNDRSEAFF.

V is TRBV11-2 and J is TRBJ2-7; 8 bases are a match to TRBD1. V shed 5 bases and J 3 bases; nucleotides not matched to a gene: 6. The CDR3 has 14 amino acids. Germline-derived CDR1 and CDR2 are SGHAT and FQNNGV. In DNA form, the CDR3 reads TGTGCCAGCAGCCCTCCAGGACAGGGCTACGAGCAGTACTTC. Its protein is CASSPPGQGYEQYF.

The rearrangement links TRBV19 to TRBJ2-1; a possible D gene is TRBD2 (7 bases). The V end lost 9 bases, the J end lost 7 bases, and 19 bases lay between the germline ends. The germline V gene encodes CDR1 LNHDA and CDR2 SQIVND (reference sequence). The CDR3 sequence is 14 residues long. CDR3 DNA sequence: TGTGCCAGCCGTTCGTGGGAGGGGGGTAATGAGCAGTTCTTC. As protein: CASRSWEGGNEQFF.

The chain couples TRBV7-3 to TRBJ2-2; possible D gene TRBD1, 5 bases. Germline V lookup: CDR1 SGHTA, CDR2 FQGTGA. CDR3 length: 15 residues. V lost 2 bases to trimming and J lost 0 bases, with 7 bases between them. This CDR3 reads CASSLGRANTGELFF. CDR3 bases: TGTGCCAGCAGCTTAGGCAGGGCGAACACCGGGGAGCTGTTTTTT.

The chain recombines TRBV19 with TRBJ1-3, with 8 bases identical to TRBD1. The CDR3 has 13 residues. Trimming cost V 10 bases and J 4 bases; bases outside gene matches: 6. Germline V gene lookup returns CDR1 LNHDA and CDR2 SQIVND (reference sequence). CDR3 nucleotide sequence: TGTGCCACGCGTCAGGGGGCAGGAAACACCATATATTTT. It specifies CATRQGAGNTIYF.

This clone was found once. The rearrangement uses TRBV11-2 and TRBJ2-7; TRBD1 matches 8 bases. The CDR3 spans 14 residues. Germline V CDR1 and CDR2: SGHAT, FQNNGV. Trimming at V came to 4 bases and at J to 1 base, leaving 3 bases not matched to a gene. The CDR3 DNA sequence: TGTGCCAGCAGCTCACAGGGGGTATCCTACGAGCAGTACTTC. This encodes CASSSQGVSYEQYF.

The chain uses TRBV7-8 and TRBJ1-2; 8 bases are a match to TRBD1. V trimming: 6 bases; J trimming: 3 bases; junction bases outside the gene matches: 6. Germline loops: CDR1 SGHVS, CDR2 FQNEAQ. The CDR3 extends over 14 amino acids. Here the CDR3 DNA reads TGTGCCAGCAGTAATGGACAGGGACACTATGGCTACACCTTC. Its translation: CASSNGQGHYGYTF.

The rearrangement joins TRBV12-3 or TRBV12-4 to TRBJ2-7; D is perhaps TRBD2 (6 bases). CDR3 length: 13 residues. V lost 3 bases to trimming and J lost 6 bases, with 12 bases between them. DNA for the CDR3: TGTGCCAGCAGTTTCGGGCCAGCGGGCGAGCAGTACTTC. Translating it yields CASSFGPAGEQYF.

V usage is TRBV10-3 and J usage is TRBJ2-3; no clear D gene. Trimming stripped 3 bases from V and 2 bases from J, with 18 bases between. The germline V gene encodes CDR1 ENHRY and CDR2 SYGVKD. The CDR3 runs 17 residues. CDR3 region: CAISELPERGDTDTQYF. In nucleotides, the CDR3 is TGTGCCATCAGTGAACTACCAGAGCGAGGAGACACAGATACGCAGTATTTT.

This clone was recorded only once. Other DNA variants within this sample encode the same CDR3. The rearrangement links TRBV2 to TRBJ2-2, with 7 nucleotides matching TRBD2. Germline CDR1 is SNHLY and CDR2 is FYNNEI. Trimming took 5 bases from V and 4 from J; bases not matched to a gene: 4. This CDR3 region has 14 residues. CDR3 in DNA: TGTGCCAGCAGTAGACTAGCTTCCACCGGGGAGCTGTTTTTT. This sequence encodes CASSRLASTGELFF.

The CDR3 region is CAWSSGTGTGEQYF. The CDR3 nucleotides read TGTGCCTGGAGTAGCGGGACAGGGACCGGGGAGCAGTACTTC. J is TRBJ2-7 and V is TRBV30, with 9 bases aligning to TRBD1. V lost 2 bases to trimming and J lost 7 bases; unmatched junction nucleotides: 9. Germline loops: CDR1 GTSNPN, CDR2 SVGIG (reference sequence). This CDR3 has 14 amino acids.

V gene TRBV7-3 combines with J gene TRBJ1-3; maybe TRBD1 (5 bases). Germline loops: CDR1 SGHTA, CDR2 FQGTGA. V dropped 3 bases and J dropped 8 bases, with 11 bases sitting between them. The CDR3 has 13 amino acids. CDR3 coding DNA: TGTGCCAGCAGCTTGTCCGGAGGGGACACCATATATTTT. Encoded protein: CASSLSGGDTIYF.

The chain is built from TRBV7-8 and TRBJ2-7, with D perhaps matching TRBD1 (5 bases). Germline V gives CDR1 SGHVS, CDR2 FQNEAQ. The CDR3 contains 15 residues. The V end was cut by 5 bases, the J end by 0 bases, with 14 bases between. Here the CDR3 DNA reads TGTGCCAGCAGCCCGACAGTTGGGCTCTCCTACGAGCAGTACTTC. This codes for CASSPTVGLSYEQYF.

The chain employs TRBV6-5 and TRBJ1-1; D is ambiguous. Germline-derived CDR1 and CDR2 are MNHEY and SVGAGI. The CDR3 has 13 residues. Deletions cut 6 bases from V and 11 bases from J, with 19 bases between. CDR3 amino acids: CASRQDSTDGAFF. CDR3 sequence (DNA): TGTGCCAGCAGGCAAGACTCAACCGATGGGGCTTTCTTT.

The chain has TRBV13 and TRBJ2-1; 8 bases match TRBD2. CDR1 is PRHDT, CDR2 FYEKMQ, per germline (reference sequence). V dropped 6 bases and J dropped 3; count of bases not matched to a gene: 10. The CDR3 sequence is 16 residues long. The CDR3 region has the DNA TGTGCCAGCAGTGACGGCGGTCTAGCGGGCTACAATGAGCAGTTCTTC. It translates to CASSDGGLAGYNEQFF.

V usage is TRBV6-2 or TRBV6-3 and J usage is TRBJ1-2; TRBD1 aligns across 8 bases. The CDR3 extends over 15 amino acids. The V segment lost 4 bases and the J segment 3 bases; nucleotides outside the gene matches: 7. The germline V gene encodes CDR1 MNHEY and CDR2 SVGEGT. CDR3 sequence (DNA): TGTGCCAGCAGTTTTTATGCGACAGGGGACTATGGCTACACCTTC. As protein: CASSFYATGDYGYTF.

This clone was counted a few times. For the CDR3, the DNA is TGTGCCAGCAGTTTGGGCAACTACAATGAGCAGTTCTTC. Amino acid sequence: CASSLGNYNEQFF. The V gene is TRBV27, the J gene TRBJ2-1; unclear D gene. This CDR3 has 13 residues. Germline lookup yields CDR1 MNHEY and CDR2 SMNVEV (reference sequence). V shed 3 bases and J shed 3 bases, with 6 bases lying between them.

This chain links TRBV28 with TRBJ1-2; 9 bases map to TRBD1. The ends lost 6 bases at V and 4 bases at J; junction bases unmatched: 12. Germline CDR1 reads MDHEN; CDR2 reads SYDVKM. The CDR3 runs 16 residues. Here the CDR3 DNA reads TGTGCCAGCAGGGGGACAGGGCTAAAGGCCTTCTATGGCTACACCTTC. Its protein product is CASRGTGLKAFYGYTF.

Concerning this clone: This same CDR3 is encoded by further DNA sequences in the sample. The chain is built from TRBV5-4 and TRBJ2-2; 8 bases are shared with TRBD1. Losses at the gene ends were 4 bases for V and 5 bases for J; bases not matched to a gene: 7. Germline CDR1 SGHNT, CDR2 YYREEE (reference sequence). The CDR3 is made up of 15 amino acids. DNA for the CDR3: TGTGCCAGCAGCCTCGACAGGGGCGGGACCGGGGAGCTGTTTTTT. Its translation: CASSLDRGGTGELFF.

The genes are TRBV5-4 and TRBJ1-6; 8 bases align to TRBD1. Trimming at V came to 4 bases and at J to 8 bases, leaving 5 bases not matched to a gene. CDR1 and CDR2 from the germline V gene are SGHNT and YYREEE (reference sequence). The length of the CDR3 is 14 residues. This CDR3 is CASSQDRADSPLHF. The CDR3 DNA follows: TGTGCCAGCAGCCAGGACAGGGCGGATTCACCCCTCCACTTT.

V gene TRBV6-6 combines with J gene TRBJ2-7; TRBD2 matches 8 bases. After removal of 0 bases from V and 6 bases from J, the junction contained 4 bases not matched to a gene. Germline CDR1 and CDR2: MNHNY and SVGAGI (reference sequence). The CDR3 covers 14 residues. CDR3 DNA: TGTGCCAGCAGTTACTCGACGGGGGGGGGCGAGCAGTACTTC. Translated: CASSYSTGGGEQYF.

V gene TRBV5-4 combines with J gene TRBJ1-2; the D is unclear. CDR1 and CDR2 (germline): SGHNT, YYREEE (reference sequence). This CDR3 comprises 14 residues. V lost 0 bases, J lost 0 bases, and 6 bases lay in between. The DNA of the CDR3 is TGTGCCAGCAGCTTGGAGTTAGCTAACTATGGCTACACCTTC. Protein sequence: CASSLELANYGYTF.

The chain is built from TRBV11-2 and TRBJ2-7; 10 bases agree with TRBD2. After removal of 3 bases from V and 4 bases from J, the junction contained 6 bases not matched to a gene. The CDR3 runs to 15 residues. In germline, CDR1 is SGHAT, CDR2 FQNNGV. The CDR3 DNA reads TGTGCCAGCAGCTTGAGCGGGGGGGCGCATTACGAGCAGTACTTC. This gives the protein CASSLSGGAHYEQYF. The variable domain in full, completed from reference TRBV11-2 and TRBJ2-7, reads EAGVAQSPRYKIIEKRQSVAFWCNPISGHATLYWYQQILGQGPKLLIQFQNNGVVDDSQLPKDRFSAERLKGVDSTLKIQPAKLEDSAVYLCASSLSGGAHYEQYFGPGTRLTVT.

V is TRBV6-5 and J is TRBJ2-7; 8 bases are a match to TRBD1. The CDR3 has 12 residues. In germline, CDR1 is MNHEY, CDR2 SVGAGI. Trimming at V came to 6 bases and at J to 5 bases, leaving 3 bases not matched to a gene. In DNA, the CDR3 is TGTGCCAGCAGCAGACAGGGGCACGAGCAGTACTTC. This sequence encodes CASSRQGHEQYF.

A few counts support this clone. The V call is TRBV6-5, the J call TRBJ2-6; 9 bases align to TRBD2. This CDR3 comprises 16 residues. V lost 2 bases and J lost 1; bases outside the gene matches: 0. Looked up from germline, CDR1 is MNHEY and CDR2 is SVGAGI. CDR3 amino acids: CASSYSGGSGANVLTF. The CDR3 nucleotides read TGTGCCAGCAGTTACAGCGGGGGGTCTGGGGCCAACGTCCTGACTTTC.

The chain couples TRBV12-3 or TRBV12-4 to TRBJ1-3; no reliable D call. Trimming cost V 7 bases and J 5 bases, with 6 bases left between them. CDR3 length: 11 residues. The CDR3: CASTGRNTIYF. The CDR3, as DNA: TGTGCCAGCACAGGTCGAAACACCATATATTTT.

The DNA for the CDR3 is TGTGCCAGCAGCTTAGCACAGAACTATGGCTACACCTTC. Amino acids: CASSLAQNYGYTF. V and J are TRBV7-2 and TRBJ1-2, with D hard to call. Per germline, CDR1 SGHTA and CDR2 FQGNSA. V was pared by 0 bases and J by 2 bases, with 4 bases between. The CDR3 loop spans 13 amino acids.

The CDR3 loop is CAWSDRGGNTEAFF. CDR3 DNA sequence: TGTGCCTGGTCGGACCGGGGGGGGAACACTGAAGCTTTCTTT. This chain links TRBV30 with TRBJ1-1, with a weak D call TRBD1 (5 bases). The CDR3 runs 14 residues. The germline V gene has CDR1 GTSNPN and CDR2 SVGIG (reference sequence). V shed 5 bases and J shed 1 base, with 14 bases lying between them.

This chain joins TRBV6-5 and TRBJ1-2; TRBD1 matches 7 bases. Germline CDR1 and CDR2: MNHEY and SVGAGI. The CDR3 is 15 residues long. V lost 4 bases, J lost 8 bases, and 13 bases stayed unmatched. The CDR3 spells CASSSRQGGVRGYTF. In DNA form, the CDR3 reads TGTGCCAGCAGTTCTAGACAGGGAGGAGTACGCGGCTACACCTTC.

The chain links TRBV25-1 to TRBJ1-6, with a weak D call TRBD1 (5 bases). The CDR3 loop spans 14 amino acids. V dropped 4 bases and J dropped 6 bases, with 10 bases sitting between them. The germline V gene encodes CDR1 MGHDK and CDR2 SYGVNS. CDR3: CASSAGGANSPLHF. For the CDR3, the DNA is TGTGCCAGCAGTGCCGGGGGAGCTAATTCACCCCTCCACTTT.

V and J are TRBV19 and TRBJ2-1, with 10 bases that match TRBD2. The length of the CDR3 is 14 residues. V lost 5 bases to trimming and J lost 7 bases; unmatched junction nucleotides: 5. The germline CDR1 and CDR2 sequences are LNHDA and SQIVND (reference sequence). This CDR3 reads CASSFSGRANEQFF. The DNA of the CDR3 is TGTGCCAGTAGTTTCAGCGGGAGGGCGAATGAGCAGTTCTTC.